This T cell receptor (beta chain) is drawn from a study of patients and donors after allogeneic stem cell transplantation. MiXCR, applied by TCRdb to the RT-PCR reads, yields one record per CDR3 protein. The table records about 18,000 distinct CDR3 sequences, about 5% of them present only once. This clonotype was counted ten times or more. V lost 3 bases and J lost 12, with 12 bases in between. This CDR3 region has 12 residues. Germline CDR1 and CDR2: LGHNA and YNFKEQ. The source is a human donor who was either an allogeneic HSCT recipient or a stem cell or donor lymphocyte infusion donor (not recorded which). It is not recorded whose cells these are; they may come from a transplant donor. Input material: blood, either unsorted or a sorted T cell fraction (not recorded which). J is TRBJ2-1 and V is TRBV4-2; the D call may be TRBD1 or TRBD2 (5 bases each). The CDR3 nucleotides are TGTGCCAGCAGCCAGACCGGGGCCCTGCAGTTCTTC. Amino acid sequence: CASSQTGALQFF.